This T cell receptor (beta chain) was documented in a study of cytomegalovirus exposure and HLA in healthy donors. Study-wide points: In vitro confirmation showed a few CMV-associated chains to be CMV antigen specific. First-cohort TCR clusters tended to co-occur in the approximately 120 validation repertoires, a later analysis found.

As to this clone: Its specificity is not known.

From germline, CDR1 is SGDLS and CDR2 YYNGEE. This CDR3 is built from 16 residues. V shed 3 bases, J shed 5 bases, and the junction held 10 bases outside the gene matches. Data came from immunoSEQ multiplex PCR; TCRdb stores just in-frame clones and leaves some out. The sample has 120,000 to 150,000 clones, 84% seen once. The chain combines TRBV9 with TRBJ2-3, with 9 bases matching TRBD1. This clonotype was sampled from a woman under 40 in good health and CMV-seronegative. The specimen sequenced was PBMCs. The CDR3 DNA is TGTGCCAGCAGCGCCGGGACAGGGACAAAAAAAGATACGCAGTATTTT. It specifies CASSAGTGTKKDTQYF.